A selection of T cell receptor beta chains follows, all from one sample in a study of CD8 T cells in Susac syndrome. TCRdb redid the calling of the immunoSEQ multiplex PCR reads with MiXCR, one entry per CDR3 protein. The sample yields 160,000 or so distinct CDR3 sequences, under 95% seen once. The material sequenced was CD4+ T cells from PBMCs. The receptor set was obtained from a human donor in good health. The CDR3 runs from the conserved cysteine through the conserved F or W. The D gene is left open where the match is weak. Some rows mark clone size as missing; the rest say once, few, many or name a class of expanded clone.

-	15	-	TRBV19	TRBJ1-5	TGTGCCAGTAGTATAGCGGGGGTACAGGGTCAGCCCCAGCATTTT	CASSIAGVQGQPQHF
-	14	TRBD1	TRBV28	TRBJ1-2	TGTGCCAGCCGGACAGGGGGCGCAAGCTATGGCTACACCTTC	CASRTGGASYGYTF
-	13	-	TRBV20-1	TRBJ1-2	TGCAGTGCTGGGAGGGGAGTTAACTATGGCTACACCTTC	CSAGRGVNYGYTF
-	11	-	TRBV30	TRBJ2-3	TGTGCCTGGGGGAACTCCGCTACGCAGTATTTT	CAWGNSATQYF
-	13	-	TRBV6-5	TRBJ2-3	TGTGCCAGCAGTAGGGCTCCCACAGATACGCAGTATTTT	CASSRAPTDTQYF
-	15	-	TRBV5-1	TRBJ2-5	TGCGCCAGCAGCTTGGGCGGCGTTCATGGGGAGACCCAGTACTTC	CASSLGGVHGETQYF
-	15	-	TRBV5-6	TRBJ2-3	TGTGCCAGCAGCCTACTCAGGGGTCGGACAGATACGCAGTATTTT	CASSLLRGRTDTQYF
-	14	-	TRBV7-9	TRBJ2-7	TGTGCCAGCAGCTTAGTCCAGGGGTTCTACGAGCAGTACTTC	CASSLVQGFYEQYF
-	16	-	TRBV30	TRBJ2-3	TGTGCCTGGACCTCCGGGGGTCTGGGGAGCACAGATACGCAGTATTTT	CAWTSGGLGSTDTQYF
-	14	-	TRBV6-1	TRBJ2-7	TGTGCCAGCAGTGGCACGAACACACGCCGCGAGCAGTACTTC	CASSGTNTRREQYF
-	16	TRBD1	TRBV5-1	TRBJ1-2	TGCGCCAGCAGCTTGGGGGGACAGGGCTTTTCCTATGGCTACACCTTC	CASSLGGQGFSYGYTF
-	13	TRBD1	TRBV20-1	TRBJ1-2	TGCAGTGCTAGAGAGGGACAGAAGGGTGACTACACCTTC	CSAREGQKGDYTF
-	13	TRBD1	TRBV7-9	TRBJ1-1	TGTGCCAGCAGCAGGGACAGCCACACTGAAGCTTTCTTT	CASSRDSHTEAFF
-	16	TRBD2	TRBV6-2/TRBV6-3	TRBJ2-7	TGTGCCAGCAGTTACCTCCCGGGACTAGCCTCCTACGAGCAGTACTTC	CASSYLPGLASYEQYF
-	15	TRBD1	TRBV5-1	TRBJ2-1	TGCGCCAGCAGCAAGGACAGGGTGGTCCCGAATGAGCAGTTCTTC	CASSKDRVVPNEQFF
-	12	-	TRBV6-2/TRBV6-3	TRBJ2-7	TGTGCCAGCAGTTACGCCTCTATCGAGCAGTACTTC	CASSYASIEQYF
few	16	TRBD2	TRBV25-1	TRBJ2-1	TGTGCCAGCACCGCAAGGGGACTAACTCGAAGCAATGAGCAGTTCTTC	CASTARGLTRSNEQFF
-	15	TRBD2	TRBV7-3	TRBJ2-1	TGTGCCAGCAGCACGACTAGCGGGAGTGGATATGAGCAGTTCTTC	CASSTTSGSGYEQFF
-	15	-	TRBV2	TRBJ1-3	TGTGCCAGCAGAACGACCGAACCCTCTGGAAACACCATATATTTT	CASRTTEPSGNTIYF
-	12	-	TRBV5-1	TRBJ2-5	TGCGCCAGCAGCTTTCCGCAGGAGACCCAGTACTTC	CASSFPQETQYF
-	14	TRBD2	TRBV27	TRBJ2-1	TGTGCCAGCTTTCGCGGGAGGGCCCCAGATGAGCAGTTCTTC	CASFRGRAPDEQFF
-	13	-	TRBV7-2	TRBJ2-3	TGTGCCAGCAGCTTCTTCGGCACAGATACGCAGTATTTT	CASSFFGTDTQYF
-	16	TRBD1	TRBV5-4	TRBJ2-3	TGTGCCAGCAGCCCCCCGTTTGGCAGGGGGCCAGATACGCAGTATTTT	CASSPPFGRGPDTQYF
-	14	-	TRBV19	TRBJ1-1	TGTGCCAGTAGTTCCCTGGGGACGGGGACTGAAGCTTTCTTT	CASSSLGTGTEAFF
-	14	-	TRBV5-1	TRBJ2-3	TGCGCCAGCAGCCCGGGACATCGCACAGATACGCAGTATTTT	CASSPGHRTDTQYF
-	17	TRBD2	TRBV7-8	TRBJ2-1	TGTGCCAGCAGCCCTCACCCCCCTAGCGGGGCCTACAATGAGCAGTTCTTC	CASSPHPPSGAYNEQFF
-	13	-	TRBV30	TRBJ1-4	TGTGCCTGGGGACTTAGGGTGTCTGAAAAACTGTTTTTT	CAWGLRVSEKLFF
-	16	-	TRBV6-1	TRBJ1-5	TGTGCCAGCAGTGAAACCCGGGACGGCTACAATCAGCCCCAGCATTTT	CASSETRDGYNQPQHF
-	15	-	TRBV4-1	TRBJ1-5	TGCGCCAGCAGCCAAGCGAGGAGGGGCAATCAGCCCCAGCATTTT	CASSQARRGNQPQHF
-	15	-	TRBV27	TRBJ2-3	TGTGCCAGCAGTTCCCCTTGGGCCCGCACAGATACGCAGTATTTT	CASSSPWARTDTQYF
-	11	-	TRBV20-1	TRBJ2-7	TGCAGTTCCGGGACGCGGGGTGAGCAGTACTTC	CSSGTRGEQYF
-	16	TRBD2	TRBV5-4	TRBJ2-3	TGTGCCAGCAGCTTGGTTGTCGGGAGGGGTACAGATACGCAGTATTTT	CASSLVVGRGTDTQYF
-	13	-	TRBV19	TRBJ1-2	TGTGCCAGTAGTATCGGTCTCCTCTATGGCTACACCTTC	CASSIGLLYGYTF
-	13	TRBD1	TRBV6-5	TRBJ1-1	TGTGCCAGCAGCCAACCAGGGGGAACTGAAGCTTTCTTT	CASSQPGGTEAFF